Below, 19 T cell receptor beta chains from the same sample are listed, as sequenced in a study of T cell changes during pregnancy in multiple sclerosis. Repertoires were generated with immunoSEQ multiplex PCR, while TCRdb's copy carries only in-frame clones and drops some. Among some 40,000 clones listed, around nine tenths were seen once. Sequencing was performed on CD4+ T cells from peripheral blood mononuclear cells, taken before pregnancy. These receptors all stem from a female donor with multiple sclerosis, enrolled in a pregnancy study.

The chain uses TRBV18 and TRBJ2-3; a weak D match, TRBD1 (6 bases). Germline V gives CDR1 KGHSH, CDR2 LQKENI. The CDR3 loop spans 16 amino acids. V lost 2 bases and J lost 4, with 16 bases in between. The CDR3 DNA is TGTGCCAGCTCACCAGGGCTAGGGGGTTCCGCAGATACGCAGTATTTT. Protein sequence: CASSPGLGGSADTQYF.

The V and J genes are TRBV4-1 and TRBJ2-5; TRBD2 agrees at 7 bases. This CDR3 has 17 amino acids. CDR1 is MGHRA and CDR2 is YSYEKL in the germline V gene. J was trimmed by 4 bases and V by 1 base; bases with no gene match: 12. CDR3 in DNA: TGCGCCAGCAGCCAAGGGTCCCTCGGGGGGTGTGGAGAGACCCAGTACTTC. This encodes CASSQGSLGGCGETQYF.

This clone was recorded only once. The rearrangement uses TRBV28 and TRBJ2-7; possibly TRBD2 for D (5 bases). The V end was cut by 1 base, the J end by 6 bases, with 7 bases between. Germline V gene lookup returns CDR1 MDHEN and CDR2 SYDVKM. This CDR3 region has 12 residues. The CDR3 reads CASSLSRGEQYF. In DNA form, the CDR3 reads TGTGCCAGCAGTTTATCCCGGGGCGAGCAGTACTTC.

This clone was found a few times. CDR3 sequence: CASSIDIAYEQYF. CDR3 sequence (DNA): TGTGCCAGCAGCATTGACATAGCCTACGAGCAGTACTTC. The chain links TRBV7-9 to TRBJ2-7; D unresolved. Trimming took 5 bases from V and 2 from J, leaving 10 bases between them. Per germline, CDR1 SEHNR and CDR2 FQNEAQ (reference sequence). The CDR3 totals 13 residues.

The CDR3 protein is CASSQSGDWNEQFF. The CDR3 DNA is TGTGCCAGCAGCCAGTCGGGGGACTGGAATGAGCAGTTCTTC. This rearrangement joins TRBV11-3 to TRBJ2-1; a possible D gene is TRBD2 (6 bases). Germline CDR1 is SGHNT and CDR2 is YENEEA. The CDR3 is made up of 14 amino acids. Trimming took off 5 bases at V and 7 bases at J, with 15 bases between the two ends. The complete variable domain, with remaining parts taken from reference TRBV11-3 and TRBJ2-1, reads EAGVVQSPRYKIIEKKQPVAFWCNPISGHNTLYWYLQNLGQGPELLIRYENEEAVDDSQLPKDRFSAERLKGVDSTLKIQPAELGDSAVYLCASSQSGDWNEQFFGPGTRLTVL.

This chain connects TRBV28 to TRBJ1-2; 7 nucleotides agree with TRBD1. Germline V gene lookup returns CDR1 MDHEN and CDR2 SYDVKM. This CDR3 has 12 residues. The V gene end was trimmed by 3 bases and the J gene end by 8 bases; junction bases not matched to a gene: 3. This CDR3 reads CASSLGRGGYTF. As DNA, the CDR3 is TGTGCCAGCAGTTTGGGCAGGGGGGGCTACACCTTC.

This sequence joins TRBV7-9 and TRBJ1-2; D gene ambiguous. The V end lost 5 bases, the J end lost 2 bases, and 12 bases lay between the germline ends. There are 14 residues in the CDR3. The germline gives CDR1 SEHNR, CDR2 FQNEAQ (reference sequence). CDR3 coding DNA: TGTGCCAGCAGCCTACCGACACCAAACTATGGCTACACCTTC. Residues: CASSLPTPNYGYTF.

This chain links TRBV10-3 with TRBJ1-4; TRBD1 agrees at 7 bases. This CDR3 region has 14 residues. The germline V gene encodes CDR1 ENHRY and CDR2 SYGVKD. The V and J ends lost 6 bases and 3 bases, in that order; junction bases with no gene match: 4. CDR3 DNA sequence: TGTGCCATCAGCCCCACAGGGGCTAATGAAAAACTGTTTTTT. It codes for CAISPTGANEKLFF.

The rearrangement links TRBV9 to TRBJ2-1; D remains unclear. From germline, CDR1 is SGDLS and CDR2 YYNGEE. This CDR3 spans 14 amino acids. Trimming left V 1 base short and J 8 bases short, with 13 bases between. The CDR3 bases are TGTGCCAGCAGCGTAAGGCCCTACGAGGATGAGCAGTTCTTC. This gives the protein CASSVRPYEDEQFF. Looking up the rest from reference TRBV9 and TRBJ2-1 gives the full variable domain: DSGVTQTPKHLITATGQRVTLRCSPRSGDLSVYWYQQSLDQGLQFLIQYYNGEERAKGNILERFSAQQFPDLHSELNLSSLELGDSALYFCASSVRPYEDEQFFGPGTRLTVL.

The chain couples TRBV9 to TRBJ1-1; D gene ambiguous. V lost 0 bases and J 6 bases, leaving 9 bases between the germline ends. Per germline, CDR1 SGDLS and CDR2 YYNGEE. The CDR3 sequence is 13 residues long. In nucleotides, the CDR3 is TGTGCCAGCAGCGTAGGCGCAAGTTCTGAAGCTTTCTTT. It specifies CASSVGASSEAFF.

The CDR3 sequence is CASSKLERTEAFF. The CDR3 nucleotides read TGTGCCAGCAGCAAACTGGAGCGCACTGAAGCTTTCTTT. The chain has TRBV21-1 and TRBJ1-1. TRBV21-1 is classified as a pseudogene. The CDR3 runs to 13 residues.

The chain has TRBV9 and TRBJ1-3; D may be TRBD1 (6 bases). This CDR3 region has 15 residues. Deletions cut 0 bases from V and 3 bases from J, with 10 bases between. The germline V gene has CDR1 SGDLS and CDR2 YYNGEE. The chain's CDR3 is CASSVARGNGNTIYF. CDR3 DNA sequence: TGTGCCAGCAGCGTAGCCAGGGGTAATGGAAACACCATATATTTT.

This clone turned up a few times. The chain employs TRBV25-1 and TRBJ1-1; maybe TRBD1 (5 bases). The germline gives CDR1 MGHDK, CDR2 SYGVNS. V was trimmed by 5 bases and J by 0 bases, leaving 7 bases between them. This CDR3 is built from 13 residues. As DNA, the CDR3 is TGTGCCAGCAGTAGACAGATGAACACTGAAGCTTTCTTT. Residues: CASSRQMNTEAFF.

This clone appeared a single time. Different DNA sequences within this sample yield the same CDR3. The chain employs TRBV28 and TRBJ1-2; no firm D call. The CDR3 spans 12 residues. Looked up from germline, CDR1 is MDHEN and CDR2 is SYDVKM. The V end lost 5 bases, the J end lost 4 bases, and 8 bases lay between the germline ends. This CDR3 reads CASSLTGYGYTF. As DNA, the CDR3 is TGTGCCAGCAGTCTTACGGGCTATGGCTACACCTTC.

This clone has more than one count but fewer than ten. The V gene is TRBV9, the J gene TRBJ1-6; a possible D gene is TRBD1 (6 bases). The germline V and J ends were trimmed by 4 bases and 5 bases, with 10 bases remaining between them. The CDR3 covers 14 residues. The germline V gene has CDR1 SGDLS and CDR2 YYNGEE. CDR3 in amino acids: CASSPRQDNSPLHF. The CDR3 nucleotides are TGTGCCAGCAGCCCTAGACAGGATAATTCACCCCTCCACTTT.

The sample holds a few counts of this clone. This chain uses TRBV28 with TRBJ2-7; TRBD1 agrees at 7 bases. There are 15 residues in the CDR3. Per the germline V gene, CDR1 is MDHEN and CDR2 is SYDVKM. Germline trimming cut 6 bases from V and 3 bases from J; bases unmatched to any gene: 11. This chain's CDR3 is CASRNSGTVSYEQYF. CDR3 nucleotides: TGTGCCAGCAGAAACTCCGGGACAGTAAGCTACGAGCAGTACTTC. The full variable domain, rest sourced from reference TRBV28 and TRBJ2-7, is DVKVTQSSRYLVKRTGEKVFLECVQDMDHENMFWYRQDPGLGLRLIYFSYDVKMKEKGDIPEGYSVSREKKERFSLILESASTNQTSMYLCASRNSGTVSYEQYFGPGTRLTVT.

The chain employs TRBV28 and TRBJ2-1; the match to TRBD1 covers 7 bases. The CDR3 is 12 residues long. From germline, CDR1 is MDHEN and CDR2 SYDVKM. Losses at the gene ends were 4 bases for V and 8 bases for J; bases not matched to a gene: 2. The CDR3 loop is CASSSQGDEQFF. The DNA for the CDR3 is TGTGCCAGCAGTTCTCAGGGGGATGAGCAGTTCTTC.

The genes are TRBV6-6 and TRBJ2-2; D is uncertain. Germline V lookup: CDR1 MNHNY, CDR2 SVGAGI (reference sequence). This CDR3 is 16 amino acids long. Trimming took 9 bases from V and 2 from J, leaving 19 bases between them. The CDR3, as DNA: TGTGCCAGTCGTCTCACAAGACTCTCCAACACCGGGGAGCTGTTTTTT. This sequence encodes CASRLTRLSNTGELFF.

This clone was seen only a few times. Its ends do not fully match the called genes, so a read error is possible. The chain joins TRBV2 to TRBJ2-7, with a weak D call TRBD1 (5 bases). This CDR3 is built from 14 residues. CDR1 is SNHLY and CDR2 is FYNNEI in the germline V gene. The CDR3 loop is CASSEGGQVPPRDF. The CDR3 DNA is TGTGCCAGCAGTGAAGGGGGCCAAGTGCCCCCAAGGGACTTC.